This entry lists 4 T cell receptor beta chains sequenced from one sample in a study of T-cell memory formation after mild COVID-19 (dated by TCRdb to about 2021). The library came from 5' RACE. Sequencing was carried out with an Illumina NovaSeq 6000. TCRdb reworked the public reads: Q25 trimming with fastp, MiXCR clone assembly, productive beta chains retained. Each record represents a unique CDR3 protein, reported with the most common genes and DNA among its rows. This sample is represented by approximately 500,000 distinct CDR3 sequences; more than 20% of them were singletons. The ten largest make up around 12% of the sample. The sample consisted of PBMCs or a T cell subset sorted from them (not recorded which). The receptor set was obtained from an adult woman who had mild COVID-19 (a few samples of this study predate the infection). The sample titles of this study are shuffled in the database, so cell type and time point are left out; the donor was told from shared clones.

The table lists this clonotype with a few counts. The chain carries TRBV5-4 and TRBJ1-1, with unresolved D. CDR1 SGHNT and CDR2 YYREEE come from the germline V gene (reference sequence). The CDR3 runs 15 residues. The V and J ends lost 1 base and 4 bases respectively, with 14 bases between them. The DNA for the CDR3 is TGTGCCAGCAGCTTGTTCGGGGAACGAAGCACTGAAGCTTTCTTT. It is translated as CASSLFGERSTEAFF.

This clonotype was seen only a few times. Here the CDR3 reads CASSFRERAAYEQYF. CDR3 nucleotides: TGTGCCAGCAGTTTCAGGGAACGGGCTGCCTACGAGCAGTACTTC. V gene TRBV12-3 or TRBV12-4 combines with J gene TRBJ2-7; the D gene is possibly TRBD1 (5 bases). Trimming left V 3 bases short and J 2 bases short, with 14 bases between. CDR3 length equals 15 residues.

The V gene is TRBV5-1, the J gene TRBJ2-3; D may match TRBD1 or TRBD2 (6 bases each). Germline values: CDR1 SGHRS, CDR2 YFSETQ. The CDR3 loop spans 13 amino acids. Trimming removed 5 bases at V and 4 bases at J, with 11 bases between. The CDR3 region has the DNA TGCGCCAGCAGAGAGGGGGGTGCAGATACGCAGTATTTT. Protein: CASREGGADTQYF. Complete variable domain (other parts from reference TRBV5-1 and TRBJ2-3): KAGVTQTPRYLIKTRGQQVTLSCSPISGHRSVSWYQQTPGQGLQFLFEYFSETQRNKGNFPGRFSGRQFSNSRSEMNVSTLELGDSALYLCASREGGADTQYFGPGTRLTVL.

This clonotype was found a few times. The chain employs TRBV4-2 and TRBJ2-7; 12 nucleotides align to TRBD2. Looked up from germline, CDR1 is LGHNA and CDR2 is YNFKEQ. V lost 3 bases, J lost 0 bases, and 3 bases stayed unmatched. CDR3 length: 16 residues. The CDR3 loop is CASSQETSGSSYEQYF. The CDR3 bases are TGTGCCAGCAGCCAGGAGACTAGCGGGAGCTCCTACGAGCAGTACTTC.